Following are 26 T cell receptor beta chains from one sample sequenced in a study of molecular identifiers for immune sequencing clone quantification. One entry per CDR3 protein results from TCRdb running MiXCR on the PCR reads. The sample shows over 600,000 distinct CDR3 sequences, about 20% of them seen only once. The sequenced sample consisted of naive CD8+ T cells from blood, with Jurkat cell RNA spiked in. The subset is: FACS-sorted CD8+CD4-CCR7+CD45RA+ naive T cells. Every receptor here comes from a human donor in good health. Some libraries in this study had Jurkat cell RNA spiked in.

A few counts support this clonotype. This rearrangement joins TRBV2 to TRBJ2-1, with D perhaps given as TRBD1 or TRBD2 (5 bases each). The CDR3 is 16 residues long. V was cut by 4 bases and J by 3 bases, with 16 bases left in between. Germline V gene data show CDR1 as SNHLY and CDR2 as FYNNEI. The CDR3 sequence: CASSGDGDRGYNEQFF. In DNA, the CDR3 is TGTGCCAGCAGTGGCGACGGGGACCGGGGCTACAATGAGCAGTTCTTC.

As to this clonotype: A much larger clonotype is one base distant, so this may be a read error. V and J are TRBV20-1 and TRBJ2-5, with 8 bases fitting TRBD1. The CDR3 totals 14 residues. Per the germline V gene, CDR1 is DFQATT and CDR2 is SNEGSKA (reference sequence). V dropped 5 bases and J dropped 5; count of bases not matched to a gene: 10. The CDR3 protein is CSAGLDRDIETQYF. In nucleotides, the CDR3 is TGCAGTGCTGGGTTGGACAGGGATATTGAGACCCAGTACTTC.

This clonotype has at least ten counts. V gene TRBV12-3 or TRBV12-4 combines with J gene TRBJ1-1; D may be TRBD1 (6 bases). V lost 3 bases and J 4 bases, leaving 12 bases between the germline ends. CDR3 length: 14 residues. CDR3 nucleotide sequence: TGTGCCAGCAGTTTCACAGGGTGGGGCACTGAAGCTTTCTTT. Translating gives CASSFTGWGTEAFF.

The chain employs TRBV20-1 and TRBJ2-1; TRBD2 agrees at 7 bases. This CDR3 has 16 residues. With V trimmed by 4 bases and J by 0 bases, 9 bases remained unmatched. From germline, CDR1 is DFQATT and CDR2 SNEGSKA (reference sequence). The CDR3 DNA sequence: TGCAGTGCTAAGTTGCCGCGGGGGAGCTCCTACAATGAGCAGTTCTTC. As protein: CSAKLPRGSSYNEQFF.

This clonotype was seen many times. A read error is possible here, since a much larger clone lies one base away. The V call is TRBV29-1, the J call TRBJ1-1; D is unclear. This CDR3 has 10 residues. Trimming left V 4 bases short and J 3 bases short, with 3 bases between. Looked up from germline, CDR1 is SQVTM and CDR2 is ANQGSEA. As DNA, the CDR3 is TGCAGCGTTGTGTACACTGAAGCTTTCTTT. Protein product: CSVVYTEAFF.

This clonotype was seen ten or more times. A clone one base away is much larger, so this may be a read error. CDR3 sequence reads: CASSFEQGAYEQYF. CDR3 DNA sequence: TGTGCCAGCAGCTTCGAACAGGGTGCCTACGAGCAGTACTTC. The gene calls are TRBV5-4 and TRBJ2-7; D perhaps matches TRBD1 (6 bases). The length of the CDR3 is 14 residues. V gave up 2 bases and J gave up 2 bases, with 11 bases separating them. Looked up from germline, CDR1 is SGHNT and CDR2 is YYREEE (reference sequence).

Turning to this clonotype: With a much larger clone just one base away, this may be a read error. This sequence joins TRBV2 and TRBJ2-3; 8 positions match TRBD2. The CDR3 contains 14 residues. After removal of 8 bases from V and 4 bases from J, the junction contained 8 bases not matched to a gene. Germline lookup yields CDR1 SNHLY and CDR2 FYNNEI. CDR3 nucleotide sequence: TGTGCCAGCCTGGGACCAGCGGGAGCAGATACGCAGTATTTT. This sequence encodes CASLGPAGADTQYF.

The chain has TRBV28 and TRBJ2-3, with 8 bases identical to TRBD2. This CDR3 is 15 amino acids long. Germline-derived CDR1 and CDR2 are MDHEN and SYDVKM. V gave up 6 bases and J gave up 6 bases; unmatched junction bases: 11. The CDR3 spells CASRKTSVRGDTQYF. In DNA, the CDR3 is TGTGCCAGCAGAAAGACTAGCGTCCGTGGGGATACGCAGTATTTT.

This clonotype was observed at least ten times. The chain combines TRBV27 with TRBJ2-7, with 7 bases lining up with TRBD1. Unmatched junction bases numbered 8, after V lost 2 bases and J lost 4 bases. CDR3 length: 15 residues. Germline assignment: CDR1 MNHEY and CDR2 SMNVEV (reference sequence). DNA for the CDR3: TGTGCCAGCAGTTTAGAACAGGGGCCCCCTTACGAGCAGTACTTC. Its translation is CASSLEQGPPYEQYF.

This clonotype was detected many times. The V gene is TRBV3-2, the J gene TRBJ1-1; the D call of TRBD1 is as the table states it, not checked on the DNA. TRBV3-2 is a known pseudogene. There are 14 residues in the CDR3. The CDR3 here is CASSHGQLNTEAFF. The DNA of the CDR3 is TGTGCCAGCAGCCATGGACAGCTGAACACTGAAGCTTTCTTT.

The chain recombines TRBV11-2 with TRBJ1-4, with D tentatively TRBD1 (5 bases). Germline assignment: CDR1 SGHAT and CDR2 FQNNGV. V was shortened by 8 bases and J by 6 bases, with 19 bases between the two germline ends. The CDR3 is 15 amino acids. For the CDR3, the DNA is TGTGCCAGCGGGGGGGGGTATGGCGGATATGAAAAACTGTTTTTT. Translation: CASGGGYGGYEKLFF.

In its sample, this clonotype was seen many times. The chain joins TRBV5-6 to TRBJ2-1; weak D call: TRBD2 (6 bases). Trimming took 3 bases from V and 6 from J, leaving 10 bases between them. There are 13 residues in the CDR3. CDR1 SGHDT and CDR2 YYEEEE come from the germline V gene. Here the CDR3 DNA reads TGTGCCAGCAGCTCGGGACTCTCCAATGAGCAGTTCTTC. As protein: CASSSGLSNEQFF.

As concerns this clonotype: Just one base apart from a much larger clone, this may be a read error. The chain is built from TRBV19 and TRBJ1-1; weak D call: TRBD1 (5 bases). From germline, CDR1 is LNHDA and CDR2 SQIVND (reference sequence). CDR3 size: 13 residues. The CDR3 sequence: CASNEGLNTEALF. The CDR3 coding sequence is TGTGCCAGTAACGAGGGACTGAACACTGAAGCTCTCTTT.

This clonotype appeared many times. The CDR3 sequence: CASSRRGYNEQFF. In DNA form, the CDR3 reads TGTGCCAGCAGCCGGCGGGGTTACAATGAGCAGTTCTTC. This chain connects TRBV3-1 to TRBJ2-1; a weak D match, TRBD2 (6 bases). The CDR3 contains 13 residues. The V end was cut by 4 bases, the J end by 4 bases, with 8 bases between. The V gene's germline CDR1 is LGHDT and CDR2 YNNKEL (reference sequence).

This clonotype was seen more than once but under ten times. The CDR3 loop is CASSKGLAFDEQYF. The CDR3 bases are TGTGCCAGCAGCAAGGGACTAGCGTTCGACGAGCAGTACTTC. This chain uses TRBV5-4 with TRBJ2-7; TRBD2 matches at 10 bases. CDR1 is SGHNT, CDR2 YYREEE, per germline (reference sequence). The CDR3 loop spans 14 amino acids. V shed 4 bases and J 5 bases; nucleotides not matched to a gene: 6.

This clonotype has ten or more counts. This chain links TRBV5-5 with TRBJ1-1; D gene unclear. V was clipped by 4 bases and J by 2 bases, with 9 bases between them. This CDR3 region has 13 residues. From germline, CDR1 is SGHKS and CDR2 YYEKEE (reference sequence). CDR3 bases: TGTGCCAGCAGCGATCTCCTTAACACTGAAGCTTTCTTT. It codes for CASSDLLNTEAFF.

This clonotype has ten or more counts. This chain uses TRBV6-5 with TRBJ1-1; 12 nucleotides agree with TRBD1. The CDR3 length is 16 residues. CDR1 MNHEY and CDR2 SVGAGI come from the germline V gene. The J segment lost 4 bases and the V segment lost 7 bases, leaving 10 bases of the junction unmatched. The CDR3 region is CASTVSGTGGFTEAFF. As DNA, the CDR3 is TGTGCCAGCACCGTTTCCGGGACAGGGGGCTTCACTGAAGCTTTCTTT.

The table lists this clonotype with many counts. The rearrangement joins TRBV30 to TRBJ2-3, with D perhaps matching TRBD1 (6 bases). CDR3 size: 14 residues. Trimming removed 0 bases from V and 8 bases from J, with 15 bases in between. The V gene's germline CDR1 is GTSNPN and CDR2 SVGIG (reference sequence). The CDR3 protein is CAWSVGLGQPTQYF. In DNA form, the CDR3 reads TGTGCCTGGAGTGTAGGGCTGGGACAACCTACGCAGTATTTT.

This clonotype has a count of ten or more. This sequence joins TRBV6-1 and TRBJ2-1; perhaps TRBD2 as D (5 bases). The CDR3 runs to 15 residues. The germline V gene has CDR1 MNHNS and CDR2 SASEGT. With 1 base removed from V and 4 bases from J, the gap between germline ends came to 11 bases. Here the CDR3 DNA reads TGTGCCAGCAGTGAAGGGTCGGGGAAATACAATGAGCAGTTCTTC. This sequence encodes CASSEGSGKYNEQFF.

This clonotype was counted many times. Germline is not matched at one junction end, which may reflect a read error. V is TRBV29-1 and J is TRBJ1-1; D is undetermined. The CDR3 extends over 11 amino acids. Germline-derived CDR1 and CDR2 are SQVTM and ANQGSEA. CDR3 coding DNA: TGCAGCGGTGAAAGTGACACTGAAGCTTTCTTT. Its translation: CSGESDTEAFF.

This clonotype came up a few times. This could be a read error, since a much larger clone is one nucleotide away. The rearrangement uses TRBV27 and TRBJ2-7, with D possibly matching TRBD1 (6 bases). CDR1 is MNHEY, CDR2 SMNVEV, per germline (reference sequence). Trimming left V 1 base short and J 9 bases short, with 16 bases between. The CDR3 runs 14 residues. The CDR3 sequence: CASSLFGQSEGQYF. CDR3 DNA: TGTGCCAGCAGTTTATTTGGACAGTCAGAGGGGCAGTACTTC.

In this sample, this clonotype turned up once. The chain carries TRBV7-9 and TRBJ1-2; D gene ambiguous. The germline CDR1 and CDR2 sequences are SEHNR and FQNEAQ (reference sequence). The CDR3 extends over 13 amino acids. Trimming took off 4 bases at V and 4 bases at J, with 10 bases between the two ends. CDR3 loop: CASSSMTAYGYTF. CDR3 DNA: TGTGCCAGCAGCTCAATGACGGCCTATGGCTACACCTTC.

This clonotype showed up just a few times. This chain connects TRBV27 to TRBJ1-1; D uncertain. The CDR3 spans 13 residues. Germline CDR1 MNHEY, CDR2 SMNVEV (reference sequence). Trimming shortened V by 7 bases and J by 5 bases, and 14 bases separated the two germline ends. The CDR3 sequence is CASTSSGFTEAFF. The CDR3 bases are TGTGCCAGCACGAGCTCAGGATTTACTGAAGCTTTCTTT.

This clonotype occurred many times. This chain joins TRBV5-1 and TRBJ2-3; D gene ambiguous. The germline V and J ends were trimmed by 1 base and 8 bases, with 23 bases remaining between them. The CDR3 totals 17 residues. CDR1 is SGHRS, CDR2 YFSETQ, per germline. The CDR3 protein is CASSLRRALPRKATQYF. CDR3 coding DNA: TGCGCCAGCAGCTTGAGGAGAGCCCTTCCCCGGAAGGCTACGCAGTATTTT.

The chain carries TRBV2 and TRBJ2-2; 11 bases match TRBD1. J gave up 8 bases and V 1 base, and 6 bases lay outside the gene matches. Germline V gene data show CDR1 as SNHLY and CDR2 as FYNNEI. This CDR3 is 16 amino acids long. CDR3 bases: TGTGCCAGCAGTGAAGATCAGGACAGGGGGCTTGGGGAGCTGTTTTTT. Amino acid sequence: CASSEDQDRGLGELFF. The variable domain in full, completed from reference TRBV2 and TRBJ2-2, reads EPEVTQTPSHQVTQMGQEVILRCVPISNHLYFYWYRQILGQKVEFLVSFYNNEISEKSEIFDDQFSVERPDGSNFTLKIRSTKLEDSAMYFCASSEDQDRGLGELFFGEGSRLTVL.

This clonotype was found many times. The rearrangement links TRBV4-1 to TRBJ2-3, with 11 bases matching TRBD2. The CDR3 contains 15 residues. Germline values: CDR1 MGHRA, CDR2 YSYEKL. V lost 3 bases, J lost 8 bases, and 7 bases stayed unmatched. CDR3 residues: CASSQGSGGAGTQYF. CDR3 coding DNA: TGCGCCAGCAGCCAGGGTAGCGGGGGGGCCGGTACGCAGTATTTT.